The 11 T cell receptor beta chains listed next were all sequenced from one sample in a study of cytomegalovirus exposure and HLA in healthy donors. Primers: 60 Vbeta forward and 13 Jbeta reverse. Here immunoSEQ multiplex PCR was the method, and the copy in TCRdb shows in-frame clones only, minus some. The repertoire holds about 110,000 clones, around 79% seen once, with 3.6% in the top ten. The sample consisted of PBMCs. The receptor source for this set is a man in his sixties in good health and CMV-seronegative.

The chain is built from TRBV4-3 and TRBJ2-2, with a weak D call TRBD2 (6 bases). The germline V and J ends were trimmed by 0 bases and 7 bases, with 6 bases remaining between them. Germline assignment: CDR1 LGHNA and CDR2 YSLEER. The CDR3 totals 13 residues. The CDR3 reads CASSQEGGGELFF. DNA for the CDR3: TGCGCCAGCAGCCAAGAGGGAGGCGGGGAGCTGTTTTTT.

The chain is built from TRBV9 and TRBJ2-1; TRBD1 might be the D (5 bases). Germline loops: CDR1 SGDLS, CDR2 YYNGEE. The germline V and J ends were trimmed by 0 bases and 3 bases, with 10 bases remaining between them. CDR3 size: 15 residues. This CDR3 reads CASSVDQGFYNEQFF. Here the CDR3 DNA reads TGTGCCAGCAGCGTAGATCAGGGCTTCTACAATGAGCAGTTCTTC.

The rearrangement joins TRBV9 to TRBJ1-2; D is undetermined. The germline gives CDR1 SGDLS, CDR2 YYNGEE. The CDR3 sequence is 12 residues long. Trimming took off 0 bases at V and 7 bases at J, with 7 bases between the two ends. CDR3 sequence (DNA): TGTGCCAGCAGCGTAGATCAGGTTGGCTACACCTTC. It is translated as CASSVDQVGYTF.

The rearrangement links TRBV7-2 to TRBJ2-1, with 12 nucleotides matching TRBD2. V gave up 3 bases and J gave up 9 bases; unmatched junction bases: 12. There are 17 residues in the CDR3. CDR1 and CDR2 (germline): SGHTA, FQGNSA. CDR3 sequence (DNA): TGTGCCAGCAGCTTGAAGGGGGCTAGCGGGGGGGCGGGTGAGCAGTTCTTC. Its translation: CASSLKGASGGAGEQFF. Drawing the rest from reference TRBV7-2 and TRBJ2-1, the complete variable domain is GAGVSQSPSNKVTEKGKDVELRCDPISGHTALYWYRQSLGQGLEFLIYFQGNSAPDKSGLPSDRFSAERTGGSVSTLTIQRTQQEDSAVYLCASSLKGASGGAGEQFFGPGTRLTVL.

The rearrangement joins TRBV11-3 to TRBJ2-2, with D possibly being TRBD2 (6 bases). There are 15 residues in the CDR3. Looked up from germline, CDR1 is SGHNT and CDR2 is YENEEA. Trimming pared 5 bases from V and 3 bases from J, leaving 13 bases between. CDR3 coding DNA: TGTGCCAGCAGCGGCGGGGCGGCTGACACCGGGGAGCTGTTTTTT. Translated: CASSGGAADTGELFF.

The rearrangement uses TRBV19 and TRBJ1-1, with TRBD1 as a possible D gene (5 bases). Germline CDR1 is LNHDA and CDR2 is SQIVND (reference sequence). Trimming shortened V by 3 bases and J by 3 bases, and 11 bases separated the two germline ends. There are 14 residues in the CDR3. CDR3 loop: CASSIRGTHTEAFF. The DNA for the CDR3 is TGTGCCAGTAGTATTCGGGGGACTCACACTGAAGCTTTCTTT. The entire variable domain, with the rest obtained from reference TRBV19 and TRBJ1-1, is as follows: DGGITQSPKYLFRKEGQNVTLSCEQNLNHDAMYWYRQDPGQGLRLIYYSQIVNDFQKGDIAEGYSVSREKKESFPLTVTSAQKNPTAFYLCASSIRGTHTEAFFGQGTRLTVV.

This clone has more than one count but fewer than ten. This sequence joins TRBV7-9 and TRBJ2-2; 7 bases line up with TRBD2. Germline V lookup: CDR1 SEHNR, CDR2 FQNEAQ (reference sequence). The CDR3 length is 16 residues. Losses at the gene ends were 5 bases for V and 5 bases for J; bases not matched to a gene: 11. CDR3 sequence: CASSPAGGYRTGELFF. CDR3 in DNA: TGTGCCAGCAGCCCCGCCGGGGGGTATAGGACCGGGGAGCTGTTTTTT.

The rearrangement uses TRBV13 and TRBJ1-2; TRBD1 aligns across 7 bases. Germline CDR1 reads PRHDT; CDR2 reads FYEKMQ (reference sequence). The CDR3 has 14 residues. J was trimmed by 8 bases and V by 4 bases; bases with no gene match: 10. The CDR3 region has the DNA TGTGCCAGCAGCTCTCCAGACAGGGCAGGGGGCTACACCTTC. Residues: CASSSPDRAGGYTF.

The CDR3 loop is CASSVEGLPLQNQPQHF. The CDR3 coding sequence is TGTGCCAGCAGCGTAGAAGGACTGCCCTTACAAAATCAGCCCCAGCATTTT. The chain is built from TRBV9 and TRBJ1-5; D unresolved. Per the germline V gene, CDR1 is SGDLS and CDR2 is YYNGEE. The CDR3 covers 17 residues. The germline V and J ends were trimmed by 0 bases and 4 bases, with 17 bases remaining between them. Filled out from reference TRBV9 and TRBJ1-5, the complete variable domain reads DSGVTQTPKHLITATGQRVTLRCSPRSGDLSVYWYQQSLDQGLQFLIQYYNGEERAKGNILERFSAQQFPDLHSELNLSSLELGDSALYFCASSVEGLPLQNQPQHFGDGTRLSIL.

The chain recombines TRBV2 with TRBJ2-5; 8 nucleotides align to TRBD1. The trim removed 5 bases at V and 5 bases at J, leaving 1 base unmatched. The CDR3 covers 12 residues. The germline gives CDR1 SNHLY, CDR2 FYNNEI. In DNA, the CDR3 is TGTGCCAGCAGTCGGACAGGGGAGACCCAGTACTTC. Translating it yields CASSRTGETQYF.

The chain couples TRBV5-1 to TRBJ1-3; D gene uncertain. V dropped 1 base and J dropped 0 bases, with 14 bases sitting between them. CDR3 length: 17 residues. Germline V CDR1 and CDR2: SGHRS, YFSETQ. Here the CDR3 reads CASSLFGRENSGNTIYF. The CDR3 DNA is TGCGCCAGCAGCTTGTTTGGACGGGAGAACTCTGGAAACACCATATATTTT.